The source of this T cell receptor (beta chain) is a study of blood T cells in healthy people across ages. General observations from the study: Estimates drawn from one million T cells were deemed to understate diversity. Any changes in expanded clonotypes were possibly confounded, as donor CMV status remained unknown. Strong correlation was found linking TCR beta diversity to naive T cell percentage.

This clonotype was counted between two and nine times. Its target is unknown. J was trimmed by 2 bases and V by 6 bases; bases with no gene match: 2. CDR3 length: 13 residues. Primed by a sample-barcoded 5' primer and a J-beta primer mix, a second PCR proceeded for 7 to 11 cycles. TCRdb used MiXCR to reprocess the 5' RACE reads, holding one entry per CDR3 protein. The sample includes about 830,000 distinct CDR3 sequences, approximately 65% of them seen just once. The rearrangement links TRBV12-3 or TRBV12-4 to TRBJ2-7; 9 nucleotides agree with TRBD1. Sequenced material: blood. The source of this sequence is a man under 40 in good health. The CDR3 region has the DNA TGTGCCAGCAGGGGGACAGGGCCCTACGAGCAGTACTTC. Protein: CASRGTGPYEQYF.